This T cell receptor (beta chain) was sequenced in a study of T cells in Graves' hyperthyroidism and ophthalmopathy. The CDR3 runs 13 residues. Trimming took off 5 bases at V and 6 bases at J, with 16 bases between the two ends. Germline CDR1 and CDR2: GTSNPN and SVGIG (reference sequence). This clonotype came up many times. The TCR beta CDR3 regions underwent amplification using RNA transcripts as the source. RT-PCR in the first round (using the HTBI primer set) targeted the TCR CDR3. Each CDR3 protein gets one entry after TCRdb re-called the multiplex PCR reads with MiXCR. Of around 300,000 distinct CDR3 sequences in the sample, around 20% were seen once.

V is TRBV30 and J is TRBJ1-1; D is unclear. The TCR originated in a young man with Graves' ophthalmopathy. Sequenced sample: blood. The CDR3 region has the DNA TGTGCCTGGGGTCGGGGAGGACGGGCTGAAGCTTTCTTT. Translation gives CAWGRGGRAEAFF.